This T cell receptor (beta chain) was recorded in a study of cytomegalovirus exposure and HLA in healthy donors. Primers: 60 Vbeta forward and 13 Jbeta reverse. Produced via immunoSEQ multiplex PCR; TCRdb's table is partial and in-frame only. The table lists 150,000 to 200,000 clones, around 68% of them singletons. The table lists this clone with a count of one. This CDR3 is built from 15 residues. Germline CDR1 and CDR2: MDHEN and SYDVKM. V lost 6 bases, J lost 5 bases, and 10 bases stayed unmatched. Sequenced: PBMCs. This sequence joins TRBV28 and TRBJ1-1; 9 nucleotides align to TRBD1. The TCR originated in a man aged 40-49 years in good health and CMV-seronegative. The chain's CDR3 is CASRRDRAQGTEAFF. The CDR3 DNA reads TGTGCCAGCAGAAGGGACAGGGCCCAGGGGACTGAAGCTTTCTTT.